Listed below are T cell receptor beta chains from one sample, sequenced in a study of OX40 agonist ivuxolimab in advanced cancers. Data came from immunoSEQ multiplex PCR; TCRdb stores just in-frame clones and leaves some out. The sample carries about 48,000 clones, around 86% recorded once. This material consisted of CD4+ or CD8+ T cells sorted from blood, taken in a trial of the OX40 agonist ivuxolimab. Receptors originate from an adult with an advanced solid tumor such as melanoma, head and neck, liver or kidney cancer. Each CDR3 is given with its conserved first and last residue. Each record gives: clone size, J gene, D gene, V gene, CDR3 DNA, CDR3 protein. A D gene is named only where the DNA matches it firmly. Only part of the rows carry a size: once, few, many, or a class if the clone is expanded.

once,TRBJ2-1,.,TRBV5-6,TGTGCCAGCAGCTTCTTGACGGACTCCTACAATGAGCAGTTCTTC,CASSFLTDSYNEQFF
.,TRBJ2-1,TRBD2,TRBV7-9,TGTGCCAGCAGCTTTATAAGCGGGAGGGCCAACAATGAGCAGTTCTTC,CASSFISGRANNEQFF
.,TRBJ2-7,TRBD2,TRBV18,TGTGCCAGCTCACCACCCGGGACTAGCCAGGGGTGGGACGAGCAGTACTTC,CASSPPGTSQGWDEQYF
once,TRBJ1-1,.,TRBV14,TGTGCCAGCAGCCTGCCAGGGATCAACACTGAAGCTTTCTTT,CASSLPGINTEAFF
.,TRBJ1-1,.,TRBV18,TGTGCCAGCTCACCACCGAACACGAACACTGAAGCTTTCTTT,CASSPPNTNTEAFF
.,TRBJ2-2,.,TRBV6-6,TGTGCCAGCAGTTACGGGTTCTATGGTGCTTCGGGGGAGCTGTTTTTT,CASSYGFYGASGELFF
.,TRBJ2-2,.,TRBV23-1,TGCGCCAGCACCCCAGGAAGGACGGGCACCGGGGAGCTGTTTTTT,CASTPGRTGTGELFF
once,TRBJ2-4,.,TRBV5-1,TGCGCCAGCAGCTTGGTATCCGGGCCCCAAAAAACCAAAAACATTCAGTACTTC,CASSLVSGPQKTKNIQYF
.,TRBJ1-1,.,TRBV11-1,TGTGCCAGCAGCTTAGATCGCAATACGAACACTGAAGCTTTCTTT,CASSLDRNTNTEAFF
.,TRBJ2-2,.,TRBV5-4,TGTGCCAGCAGCTCGGGGGTCGGTGGCACCGGGGAGCTGTTTTTT,CASSSGVGGTGELFF
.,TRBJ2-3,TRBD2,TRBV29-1,TGCAGCGCCGGGAAGCGGGAAGTAGGAACAGATACGCAGTATTTT,CSAGKREVGTDTQYF
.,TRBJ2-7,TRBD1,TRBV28,TGTGCCAGCAGTTTGGGTGGCCGACAGGGCCACGAGCAGTACTTC,CASSLGGRQGHEQYF
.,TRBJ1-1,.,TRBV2,TGTGCCAGCAGTGTTGGCACTGAAGCTTTCTTT,CASSVGTEAFF
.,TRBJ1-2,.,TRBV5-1,TGCGCCAGCAGCTTGCTAAAGGAGGATGGCTACACCTTC,CASSLLKEDGYTF
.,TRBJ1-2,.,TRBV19,TGTGCCAGTAGTATGAGTACCCAGGGCCCCTATGGCTACACCTTC,CASSMSTQGPYGYTF
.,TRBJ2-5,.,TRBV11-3,TGTGCCAGCAGCTTAGCCGGGCGCGAAGAGACCCAGTACTTC,CASSLAGREETQYF
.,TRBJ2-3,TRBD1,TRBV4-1,TGCGCCAGCAGCCAAGATTTTACAGGGGCGGGAGATACGCAGTATTTT,CASSQDFTGAGDTQYF
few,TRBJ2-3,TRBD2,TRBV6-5,TGTGCCAGCAGTTGGGAGCGGGGGGGCCTGAATACGCAGTATTTT,CASSWERGGLNTQYF
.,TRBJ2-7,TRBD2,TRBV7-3,TGTGCCAGCAGCTTTGGAGCGGGGAGAAACTACGAGCAGTACTTC,CASSFGAGRNYEQYF
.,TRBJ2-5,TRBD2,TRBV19,TGTGCCAGTAGTACCTTGGGGGGGACCGAGACCCAGTACTTC,CASSTLGGTETQYF
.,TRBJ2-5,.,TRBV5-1,TGCGCCAGCAGCTCGCCCTCGTCTACAAAAGGACAAGAGACCCAGTACTTC,CASSSPSSTKGQETQYF
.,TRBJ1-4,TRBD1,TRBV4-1,TGCGCCAGCAGCCCGGGCAGGGGGCTTGAAAAACTGTTTTTT,CASSPGRGLEKLFF
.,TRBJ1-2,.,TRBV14,TGTGCCAGCAGCCCCCTGGAGGGGGGATATGGCTACACCTTC,CASSPLEGGYGYTF
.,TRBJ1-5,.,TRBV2,TGTGCCAGCGGAGTTAATAACAATCAGCCCCAGCATTTT,CASGVNNNQPQHF
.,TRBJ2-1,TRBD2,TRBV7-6,TGTGCCAGCAGCTTAGGGACTAGCGGGAGGGCCGGTGAGCAGTTCTTC,CASSLGTSGRAGEQFF
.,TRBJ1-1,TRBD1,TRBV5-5,TGTGCCAGCAGCCCCGGGACAGTTCTGAACACTGAAGCTTTCTTT,CASSPGTVLNTEAFF
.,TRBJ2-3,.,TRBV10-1,TGCGCCAGCAGTGAGTCTTCCGTAAGCACAGATACGCAGTATTTT,CASSESSVSTDTQYF
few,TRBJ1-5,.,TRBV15,TGTGCCACCAGCAGAGATAGGCAGCCCCAGCATTTT,CATSRDRQPQHF
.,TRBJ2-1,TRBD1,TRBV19,TGTGCCAGTAGGGGACAGGGGTGGGGTTATGGCAATGAGCAGTTCTTC,CASRGQGWGYGNEQFF
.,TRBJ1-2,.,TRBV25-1,TGTGCCAGCAGTCAGTGGACATTTAACAAATATGGCTACACCTTC,CASSQWTFNKYGYTF
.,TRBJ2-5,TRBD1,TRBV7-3,TGTGCCAGCAGCTCCCCCGGGACAGCTACACAAGAGACCCAGTACTTC,CASSSPGTATQETQYF
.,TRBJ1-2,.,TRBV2,TGTGCCAGCAGTGATCGGCAGAGCCGGTCCTATGGCTACACCTTC,CASSDRQSRSYGYTF
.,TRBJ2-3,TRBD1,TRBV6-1,TGTGCCAGCAGTGTTGGGACAGGGGGCCGCACAGATACGCAGTATTTT,CASSVGTGGRTDTQYF
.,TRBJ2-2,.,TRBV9,TGTGCCAGCAGCCCCGGGGGAAGTCGCGGGGAGCTGTTTTTT,CASSPGGSRGELFF
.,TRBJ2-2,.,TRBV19,TGTGCCAGTAGATCGGGTGGAACCGGGGAGCTGTTTTTT,CASRSGGTGELFF
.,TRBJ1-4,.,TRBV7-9,TGTGCCAGCAGCTTAGCATCAGGGGCGCTGGAAAAACTGTTTTTT,CASSLASGALEKLFF
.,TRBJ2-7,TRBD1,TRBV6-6,TGTGCCAGCAGTAACGGACAGGGGCCCTCCCGGTACTTC,CASSNGQGPSRYF
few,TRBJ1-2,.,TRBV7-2,TGTGCCAGCAGCACGGCGACGGCCGCTGATGGCTACACCTTC,CASSTATAADGYTF
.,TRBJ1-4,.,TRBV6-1,TGTGCCAGCAGTGTAGGGATGGGTGAAAAACTGTTTTTT,CASSVGMGEKLFF
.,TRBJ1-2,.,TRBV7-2,TGTGCCAGCAGCTTAGCGGGGGCCTATGGCTACACCTTC,CASSLAGAYGYTF
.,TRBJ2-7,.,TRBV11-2,TGTGCCAGCAGCCCTAGGGTCGGGAGCTACGAGCAGTACTTC,CASSPRVGSYEQYF
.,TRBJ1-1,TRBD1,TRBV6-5,TGTGCCAGCAGGGGACAGCTGAACACTGAAGCTTTCTTT,CASRGQLNTEAFF
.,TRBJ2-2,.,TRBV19,TGTGCCAGTAGTACAGGGTCGGACATCGGGGAGCTGTTTTTT,CASSTGSDIGELFF
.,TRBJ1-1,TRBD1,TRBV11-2,TGTGCCAGCAGCCCAACCCCGGACAGGGACACTGAAGCTTTCTTT,CASSPTPDRDTEAFF
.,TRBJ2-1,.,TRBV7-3,TGTGCCAGCAGCTTAATGGGATCCTACAATGAGCAGTTCTTC,CASSLMGSYNEQFF
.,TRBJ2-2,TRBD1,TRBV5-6,TGTGCCAGCAGCCCACAGGGGCCCGGGGAGCTGTTTTTT,CASSPQGPGELFF
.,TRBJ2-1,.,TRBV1,TGCACCCGGACGATACGCGAGCAGTTCTTC,CTRTIREQFF
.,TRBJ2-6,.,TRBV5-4,TGTGCCAGCAGCTTGGCCAGGGGGGCTGGGGCCAACGTCCTGACTTTC,CASSLARGAGANVLTF
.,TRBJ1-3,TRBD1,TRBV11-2,TGTGCCAGCAGCTACCAACAGGGGTCGTCTGGAAACACCATATATTTT,CASSYQQGSSGNTIYF
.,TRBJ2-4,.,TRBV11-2,TGTGCCAGCAGCAAACAGGTTAACTTAGCCAAAAACATTCAGTACTTC,CASSKQVNLAKNIQYF
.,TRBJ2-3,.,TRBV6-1,TGTGCCAGCAGTCCCCGGACGGGCACAGATACGCAGTATTTT,CASSPRTGTDTQYF
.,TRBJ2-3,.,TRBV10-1,TGCGCCAGCACGAAGGACTATTCCCTAGCGAGAAGCACAGATACGCAGTATTTT,CASTKDYSLARSTDTQYF
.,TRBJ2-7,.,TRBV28,TGTGCCAGCAGTTTTTTGAGCTACGAGCAGTACTTC,CASSFLSYEQYF